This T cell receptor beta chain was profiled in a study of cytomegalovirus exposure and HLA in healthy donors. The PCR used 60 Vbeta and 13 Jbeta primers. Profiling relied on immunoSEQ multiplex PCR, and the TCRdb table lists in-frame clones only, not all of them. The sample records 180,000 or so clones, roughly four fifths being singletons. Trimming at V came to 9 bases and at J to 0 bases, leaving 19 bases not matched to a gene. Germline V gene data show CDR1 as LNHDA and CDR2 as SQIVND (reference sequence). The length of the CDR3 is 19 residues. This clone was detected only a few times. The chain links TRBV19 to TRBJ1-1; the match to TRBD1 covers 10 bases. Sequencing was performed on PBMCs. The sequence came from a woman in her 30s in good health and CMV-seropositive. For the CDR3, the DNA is TGTGCCAGCCATAAGCGAAAATCGGGACAGGGGTCGATGAACACTGAAGCTTTCTTT. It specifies CASHKRKSGQGSMNTEAFF.